This is a list of T cell receptor beta chains from one sample in a study of blood T cell repertoires in COVID-19. Produced via immunoSEQ multiplex PCR; TCRdb's table is partial and in-frame only. The repertoire holds 140,000 to 150,000 clones, with approximately 80% as singletons. The specimen sequenced was peripheral blood. Source of these receptors: a woman aged 35 to 49 with active or convalescent COVID-19. Each CDR3 is given with its conserved first and last residue. A D gene is named only where the DNA matches it firmly. For some rows the clone size is stated as once, few or many, or as a class when expanded; others skip it.

J gene: TRBJ1-6
clone size: .
V gene: TRBV7-2
D gene: TRBD1
CDR3 protein: CASSSDRGNSPLHF
CDR3 DNA: TGTGCCAGCAGCTCGGACAGGGGTAATTCACCCCTCCACTTT

J gene: TRBJ1-1
clone size: .
V gene: TRBV7-9
D gene: .
CDR3 protein: CASFQRGNTEAFF
CDR3 DNA: TGTGCCAGCTTCCAGCGGGGGAACACTGAAGCTTTCTTT

J gene: TRBJ1-1
clone size: .
V gene: TRBV11-3
D gene: .
CDR3 protein: CASSVGGNTEAFF
CDR3 DNA: TGTGCCAGCAGCGTCGGAGGGAACACTGAAGCTTTCTTT

J gene: TRBJ2-3
clone size: .
V gene: TRBV9
D gene: .
CDR3 protein: CASSPGDTQYF
CDR3 DNA: TGTGCCAGCAGCCCCGGAGATACGCAGTATTTT

J gene: TRBJ2-5
clone size: .
V gene: TRBV19
D gene: TRBD1
CDR3 protein: CASSKTGGIQETQYF
CDR3 DNA: TGTGCCAGTAGCAAAACAGGGGGGATACAAGAGACCCAGTACTTC

J gene: TRBJ1-2
clone size: .
V gene: TRBV2
D gene: .
CDR3 protein: CASSMGHRYGYTF
CDR3 DNA: TGTGCCAGCTCGATGGGACACCGCTATGGCTACACCTTC

J gene: TRBJ2-3
clone size: .
V gene: TRBV9
D gene: TRBD2
CDR3 protein: CASSVMASGRYTDTQYF
CDR3 DNA: TGTGCCAGCAGCGTAATGGCTAGCGGGAGGTACACAGATACGCAGTATTTT

J gene: TRBJ2-5
clone size: .
V gene: TRBV28
D gene: .
CDR3 protein: CASSPSGARPENQETQYF
CDR3 DNA: TGTGCCAGCAGTCCCTCAGGGGCAAGGCCTGAAAACCAAGAGACCCAGTACTTC

J gene: TRBJ1-1
clone size: few
V gene: TRBV19
D gene: .
CDR3 protein: CASSRLRVRAEAFF
CDR3 DNA: TGTGCCAGTAGTAGACTCAGGGTAAGGGCTGAAGCTTTCTTT

J gene: TRBJ1-1
clone size: .
V gene: TRBV28
D gene: TRBD1
CDR3 protein: CASSLTGANTEAFF
CDR3 DNA: TGTGCCAGCAGTTTGACAGGGGCGAACACTGAAGCTTTCTTT

J gene: TRBJ1-5
clone size: .
V gene: TRBV28
D gene: .
CDR3 protein: CASSSPGTFNQPQHF
CDR3 DNA: TGTGCCAGCAGTTCGCCGGGGACATTTAATCAGCCCCAGCATTTT

J gene: TRBJ2-3
clone size: .
V gene: TRBV29-1
D gene: TRBD2
CDR3 protein: CSVGLAGLGDTQYF
CDR3 DNA: TGCAGCGTAGGACTAGCGGGTCTTGGAGATACGCAGTATTTT

J gene: TRBJ1-1
clone size: .
V gene: TRBV4-1
D gene: .
CDR3 protein: CASSQAVRTEAFF
CDR3 DNA: TGCGCCAGCAGCCAAGCCGTCCGGACTGAAGCTTTCTTT

J gene: TRBJ2-2
clone size: .
V gene: TRBV6-2/TRBV6-3
D gene: .
CDR3 protein: CASSANRVYTGELFF
CDR3 DNA: TGTGCCAGCAGTGCCAACAGGGTATACACCGGGGAGCTGTTTTTT

J gene: TRBJ1-5
clone size: .
V gene: TRBV2
D gene: .
CDR3 protein: CASSVQGNQPQHF
CDR3 DNA: TGTGCCAGCAGTGTACAGGGAAATCAGCCCCAGCATTTT

J gene: TRBJ1-2
clone size: .
V gene: TRBV24-1
D gene: .
CDR3 protein: CATESKVYGYTF
CDR3 DNA: TGTGCCACGGAGTCTAAGGTCTATGGCTACACCTTC

J gene: TRBJ2-1
clone size: .
V gene: TRBV28
D gene: TRBD2
CDR3 protein: CASSLFQGLAGAGEQFF
CDR3 DNA: TGTGCCAGCAGTTTATTCCAGGGACTAGCGGGAGCCGGTGAGCAGTTCTTC

J gene: TRBJ1-5
clone size: .
V gene: TRBV5-1
D gene: .
CDR3 protein: CASSLGSGVQPQHF
CDR3 DNA: TGCGCCAGCAGCTTGGGATCAGGGGTTCAGCCCCAGCATTTT

J gene: TRBJ1-4
clone size: .
V gene: TRBV5-1
D gene: TRBD1
CDR3 protein: CASSLTYGQVVNEKLFF
CDR3 DNA: TGCGCCAGCAGCTTGACCTACGGACAGGTTGTTAATGAAAAACTGTTTTTT

J gene: TRBJ1-2
clone size: .
V gene: TRBV7-8
D gene: .
CDR3 protein: CASSGRQSSYGYTF
CDR3 DNA: TGTGCCAGCAGCGGCCGACAGTCTAGCTATGGCTACACCTTC

J gene: TRBJ1-5
clone size: .
V gene: TRBV10-3
D gene: .
CDR3 protein: CATADSNQPQHF
CDR3 DNA: TGTGCCACCGCTGACAGTAATCAGCCCCAGCATTTT

J gene: TRBJ1-6
clone size: .
V gene: TRBV11-2
D gene: TRBD1
CDR3 protein: CASSAGQPNSPLHF
CDR3 DNA: TGTGCCAGCAGCGCGGGACAGCCAAATTCACCCCTCCACTTT

J gene: TRBJ1-5
clone size: .
V gene: TRBV28
D gene: .
CDR3 protein: CASSLDRQALYSNQPQHF
CDR3 DNA: TGTGCCAGCAGTTTAGATCGACAGGCTCTATATAGCAATCAGCCCCAGCATTTT

J gene: TRBJ1-2
clone size: .
V gene: TRBV27
D gene: .
CDR3 protein: CASSSSPGRSDYGYTF
CDR3 DNA: TGTGCCAGCAGTTCTTCACCAGGGCGCTCCGACTATGGCTACACCTTC

J gene: TRBJ1-2
clone size: .
V gene: TRBV4-3
D gene: .
CDR3 protein: CASSQERRSNYGYTF
CDR3 DNA: TGCGCCAGCAGCCAAGAACGTCGGAGCAACTATGGCTACACCTTC

J gene: TRBJ2-1
clone size: once
V gene: TRBV10-1
D gene: TRBD1
CDR3 protein: CASSGPGQGVNEQFF
CDR3 DNA: TGCGCCAGCAGTGGGCCGGGACAGGGTGTCAATGAGCAGTTCTTC

J gene: TRBJ2-7
clone size: .
V gene: TRBV13
D gene: .
CDR3 protein: CASSLPGDLGETYEQYF
CDR3 DNA: TGTGCCAGCAGCTTACCAGGGGATCTGGGGGAGACCTACGAGCAGTACTTC

J gene: TRBJ1-2
clone size: .
V gene: TRBV5-6
D gene: TRBD1
CDR3 protein: CASGIQGALNYGYTF
CDR3 DNA: TGTGCCAGCGGAATACAGGGGGCGCTGAACTATGGCTACACCTTC

J gene: TRBJ2-3
clone size: few
V gene: TRBV19
D gene: .
CDR3 protein: CASSPHRPDTQYF
CDR3 DNA: TGTGCCAGTAGTCCCCACAGGCCAGATACGCAGTATTTT

J gene: TRBJ1-5
clone size: .
V gene: TRBV5-6
D gene: .
CDR3 protein: CASSFAQGQPQHF
CDR3 DNA: TGTGCCAGCAGCTTTGCGCAGGGTCAGCCCCAGCATTTT

J gene: TRBJ2-4
clone size: .
V gene: TRBV10-3
D gene: TRBD1
CDR3 protein: CAISESRGQPNIQYF
CDR3 DNA: TGTGCCATCAGTGAGTCGAGGGGACAGCCAAACATTCAGTACTTC

J gene: TRBJ2-7
clone size: .
V gene: TRBV5-4
D gene: .
CDR3 protein: CASSSAGDYEQYF
CDR3 DNA: TGTGCCAGCAGCTCCGCAGGGGACTACGAGCAGTACTTC

J gene: TRBJ2-1
clone size: .
V gene: TRBV7-9
D gene: TRBD1
CDR3 protein: CASSLDRGTWNEQFF
CDR3 DNA: TGTGCCAGCAGCTTAGACAGGGGGACTTGGAATGAGCAGTTCTTC

J gene: TRBJ2-7
clone size: .
V gene: TRBV18
D gene: TRBD2
CDR3 protein: CASSPFSGTYEQYF
CDR3 DNA: TGTGCCAGCTCACCCTTCAGCGGGACCTACGAGCAGTACTTC

J gene: TRBJ2-1
clone size: .
V gene: TRBV2
D gene: .
CDR3 protein: CATAWRASSYNEQFF
CDR3 DNA: TGTGCTACAGCATGGAGGGCGAGCTCCTACAATGAGCAGTTCTTC

J gene: TRBJ1-2
clone size: .
V gene: TRBV5-1
D gene: .
CDR3 protein: CASSLPGATSNYGYTF
CDR3 DNA: TGCGCCAGCAGCTTGCCAGGGGCGACCTCTAACTATGGCTACACCTTC

J gene: TRBJ1-3
clone size: once
V gene: TRBV12-3/TRBV12-4
D gene: .
CDR3 protein: CASSTYSGNTIYF
CDR3 DNA: TGTGCCAGCAGTACCTACTCTGGAAACACCATATATTTT

J gene: TRBJ2-2
clone size: .
V gene: TRBV27
D gene: .
CDR3 protein: CASSSPGTGRTGELFF
CDR3 DNA: TGTGCCAGCAGTTCCCCAGGAACAGGACGGACCGGGGAGCTGTTTTTT

J gene: TRBJ2-6
clone size: .
V gene: TRBV7-9
D gene: .
CDR3 protein: CASSLRSSGANVLTF
CDR3 DNA: TGTGCCAGCAGCTTACGCAGCTCTGGGGCCAACGTCCTGACTTTC

J gene: TRBJ2-7
clone size: .
V gene: TRBV5-4
D gene: .
CDR3 protein: CASSFTSSSYEQYF
CDR3 DNA: TGTGCCAGCAGCTTCACGTCTAGCTCCTACGAGCAGTACTTC

J gene: TRBJ2-1
clone size: medium-sized
V gene: TRBV7-2
D gene: TRBD2
CDR3 protein: CASSPRREGPEFF
CDR3 DNA: TGTGCCAGCAGCCCGAGACGGGAGGGCCCAGAGTTCTTC

J gene: TRBJ2-1
clone size: .
V gene: TRBV28
D gene: .
CDR3 protein: CASSFGPPGENYNEQFF
CDR3 DNA: TGTGCCAGCAGTTTCGGCCCCCCGGGTGAAAACTACAATGAGCAGTTCTTC

J gene: TRBJ2-1
clone size: .
V gene: TRBV10-2
D gene: .
CDR3 protein: CASSEPLARGFF
CDR3 DNA: TGCGCCAGCAGTGAACCGCTAGCGAGGGGGTTCTTC

J gene: TRBJ2-6
clone size: .
V gene: TRBV30
D gene: TRBD1
CDR3 protein: CAWRRTGRRGANVLTF
CDR3 DNA: TGTGCCTGGAGGCGGACAGGGAGAAGAGGGGCCAACGTCCTGACTTTC

J gene: TRBJ1-5
clone size: .
V gene: TRBV11-2
D gene: .
CDR3 protein: CASSLDQPGRMGQPQHF
CDR3 DNA: TGTGCCAGCAGCTTAGATCAGCCGGGGAGAATGGGACAGCCCCAGCATTTT

J gene: TRBJ2-7
clone size: .
V gene: TRBV3-1/TRBV3-2
D gene: .
CDR3 protein: CASSQADGTHDRDF
CDR3 DNA: TGTGCCAGCAGCCAAGCGGACGGGACTCATGACCGGGACTTC

J gene: TRBJ1-1
clone size: .
V gene: TRBV18
D gene: .
CDR3 protein: CASSPISYESTEAFF
CDR3 DNA: TGTGCCAGCTCACCCATTTCATACGAGAGCACTGAAGCTTTCTTT

J gene: TRBJ1-1
clone size: few
V gene: TRBV28
D gene: .
CDR3 protein: CASSPRHSGAYTEAFF
CDR3 DNA: TGTGCCAGCAGTCCCCGACATTCAGGGGCCTACACTGAAGCTTTCTTT

J gene: TRBJ1-2
clone size: .
V gene: TRBV28
D gene: .
CDR3 protein: CASSLSNLAHGYTF
CDR3 DNA: TGTGCCAGCAGTTTAAGTAACCTGGCCCATGGCTACACCTTC

J gene: TRBJ2-7
clone size: .
V gene: TRBV5-4
D gene: .
CDR3 protein: CASSFNRRESEQYF
CDR3 DNA: TGTGCCAGCAGCTTCAACCGTCGGGAAAGCGAGCAGTACTTC

J gene: TRBJ2-7
clone size: .
V gene: TRBV5-1
D gene: .
CDR3 protein: CASRPDFLSSYEQYF
CDR3 DNA: TGCGCCAGCAGGCCGGACTTCCTAAGCTCCTACGAGCAGTACTTC

J gene: TRBJ1-2
clone size: .
V gene: TRBV9
D gene: TRBD1
CDR3 protein: CASSKSYRGRDYGYTF
CDR3 DNA: TGTGCCAGCAGCAAATCTTACAGGGGGCGCGACTATGGCTACACCTTC

J gene: TRBJ2-7
clone size: .
V gene: TRBV6-5
D gene: .
CDR3 protein: CASRDLNTYEQYF
CDR3 DNA: TGTGCCAGCAGGGACTTGAACACCTACGAGCAGTACTTC

J gene: TRBJ1-3
clone size: .
V gene: TRBV19
D gene: .
CDR3 protein: CASSRGGSGNTIYF
CDR3 DNA: TGTGCCAGTAGTAGAGGAGGTTCTGGAAACACCATATATTTT

J gene: TRBJ2-7
clone size: .
V gene: TRBV3-1/TRBV3-2
D gene: .
CDR3 protein: CASSQASYEQYF
CDR3 DNA: TGTGCCAGCAGCCAAGCGTCCTACGAGCAGTACTTC